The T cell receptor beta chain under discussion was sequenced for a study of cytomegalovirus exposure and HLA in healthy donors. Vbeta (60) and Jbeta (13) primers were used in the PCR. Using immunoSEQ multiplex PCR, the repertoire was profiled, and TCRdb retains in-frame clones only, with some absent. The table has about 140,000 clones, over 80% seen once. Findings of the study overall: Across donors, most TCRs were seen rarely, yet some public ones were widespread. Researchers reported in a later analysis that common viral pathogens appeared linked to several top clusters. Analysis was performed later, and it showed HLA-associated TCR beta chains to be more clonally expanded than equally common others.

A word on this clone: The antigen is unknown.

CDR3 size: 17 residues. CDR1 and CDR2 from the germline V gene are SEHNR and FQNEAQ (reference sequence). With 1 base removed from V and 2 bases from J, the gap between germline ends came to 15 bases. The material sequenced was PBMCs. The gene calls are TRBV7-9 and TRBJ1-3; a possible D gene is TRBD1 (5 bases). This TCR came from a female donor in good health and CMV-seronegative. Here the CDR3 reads CASSLGGGSGAGNTIYF. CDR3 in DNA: TGTGCCAGCAGCTTAGGTGGTGGGTCGGGGGCTGGAAACACCATATATTTT.